The T cell receptor (beta chain) under discussion was sequenced for a study of regulatory T cells in long-lasting Graves disease. The V gene lost 2 bases and the J gene lost 2 bases, with 10 bases spanning the gap. Germline CDR1 SGHRS, CDR2 YFSETQ. CDR3 length: 14 amino acids. Both iRepertoire HTBI primers and Arm-PCR of CDR3 regions were used to build the TCR beta libraries. TCRdb reanalysed the multiplex PCR reads using MiXCR and keeps one entry per CDR3 protein. The sample lists roughly 420,000 distinct CDR3 sequences; around 17% were seen once. This clonotype has a handful of counts. The target antigen is unknown. The study's findings and limits: TRBV28 was favored in persistent disease, as were TRBJ1-2 and TRBJ2-5.

Time point specified: newly diagnosed GD, antithyroid drugs for less than 3 months. PBMCs were the source of the RNA used for TCR sequencing. As collected, the peripheral blood samples measured roughly 8.6 milliliters each and went into EDTA tubes. This same sample was also taken into another study, of T cells in Graves' hyperthyroidism and ophthalmopathy. That work states: Those patients with uncontrolled infection, other autoimmune disease, pregnancy or lactation were excluded. A first-round RT-PCR of the TCR CDR3 used the HTBI primer set.

The specimen was peripheral blood mononuclear cells (PBMCs), collected at new diagnosis, from a patient treated with antithyroid drugs. The receptor was isolated from a woman between 18 and 30 years old with Graves disease. The chain is built from TRBV5-1 and TRBJ2-5; D is unclear. The CDR3 loop reads CASSLAALQETQYF. DNA for the CDR3: TGCGCCAGCAGCTTAGCAGCATTACAAGAGACCCAGTACTTC.